This T cell receptor beta chain emerged from a study of cytotoxic CD8 clonotypes in ibrutinib-treated CLL. The table came from immunoSEQ multiplex PCR; TCRdb's copy has only in-frame clones and leaves some out. The table records over 250,000 clones, 70% to 80% of them present only once. The CDR3 runs 15 residues. V lost 2 bases to trimming and J lost 4 bases, with 14 bases between them. Germline V CDR1 and CDR2: SQVTM, ANQGSEA. The sample consisted of PBMCs, taken at disease progression, from a patient treated with ibrutinib. The V and J genes are TRBV29-1 and TRBJ2-2; D may be TRBD2 (7 bases). This sequence was found in a human donor with chronic lymphocytic leukemia. CDR3 coding DNA: TGCAGCGTTGAAAGTCAGGGGAGGGGCACCGGGGAGCTGTTTTTT. Translation: CSVESQGRGTGELFF.